Listed below are T cell receptor beta chains from one sample, sequenced in a study of blood T cell repertoires in COVID-19. Assay used: immunoSEQ multiplex PCR; TCRdb lists only in-frame clones, some missing. This sample has about 200,000 clones; around 92% occur once, and the top ten carry around 8%. Input material: PBMCs or T cells enriched from blood (not recorded which). The origin of the receptors is a woman younger than 30 who had recovered from COVID-19. The CDR3 runs from the conserved cysteine through the conserved F or W. The D gene is left open where the match is weak. Not all rows give a size; the values are once, few, many and, for expanded clones, a class.

abundance	d_gene	v_gene	j_gene	CDR3nt	CDR3aa
.	TRBD1	TRBV25-1	TRBJ2-1	TGTGCCAGCAGTCTTCCCTCCGGGACAGGCCGGGTTGAGCAGTTCTTC	CASSLPSGTGRVEQFF
.	.	TRBV5-4	TRBJ1-5	TGTGCCAGCAGCCCGAGTCCCGGCAATCAGCCCCAGCATTTT	CASSPSPGNQPQHF
.	.	TRBV11-2	TRBJ1-5	TGTGCCAGCAGCTCCGGACATTATCAGCCCCAGCATTTT	CASSSGHYQPQHF
.	TRBD1	TRBV27	TRBJ2-5	TGTGCCAGCAGTACTCAGGGGGCGAGGCGGGAGACCCAGTACTTC	CASSTQGARRETQYF
few	.	TRBV18	TRBJ1-3	TGTGCCAGCTCACCAGCAGGGTCTAGCTCTGGAAACACCATATATTTT	CASSPAGSSSGNTIYF
.	.	TRBV4-2	TRBJ2-3	TGTGCCAGCAGCCCCCTATACTCCGATACGCAGTATTTT	CASSPLYSDTQYF
.	.	TRBV6-5	TRBJ1-1	TGTGCCACCACAATCAGGGGGAACACTGAAGCTTTCTTT	CATTIRGNTEAFF
.	.	TRBV28	TRBJ1-6	TGTGCCATCTCGAGGGGCGGGAGCTCCTATAATTCACCCCTCCACTTT	CAISRGGSSYNSPLHF
.	.	TRBV29-1	TRBJ1-3	TGCAGCGTTGGATCAAGAGGAGGAAACACCATATATTTT	CSVGSRGGNTIYF
.	.	TRBV24-1	TRBJ1-2	TGTGCCACCAGTGAGGCGCACAGTAACTATGGCTACACCTTC	CATSEAHSNYGYTF
.	TRBD1	TRBV27	TRBJ1-6	TGTGCCAGCAGTGACCCCGACAGGGGGCTTTCACCCCTCCACTTT	CASSDPDRGLSPLHF
.	TRBD1	TRBV6-5	TRBJ1-2	TGTGCCAGCAGTTACTTGACAGGGGGCGCCTATGGCTACACCTTC	CASSYLTGGAYGYTF
.	.	TRBV2	TRBJ1-5	TGTGCCAGCACTGCGGACGAGAGAGGAGGTCAGCCCCAGCATTTT	CASTADERGGQPQHF
.	TRBD1	TRBV27	TRBJ1-2	TGTGCCAGCAGTTTATCCGGACAGGGTCCCACAGGGTACGCTAACTATGGCTACACCTTC	CASSLSGQGPTGYANYGYTF
.	TRBD1	TRBV9	TRBJ2-5	TGTGCCAGCAGCGTCAGGGACAGGGATGAGACCCAGTACTTC	CASSVRDRDETQYF
.	.	TRBV10-3	TRBJ1-1	TGTGCCATCAGTGGAAGGGGTTCGGACAGTTCGAACACTGAAGCTTTCTTT	CAISGRGSDSSNTEAFF
.	.	TRBV25-1	TRBJ1-2	TGTGCCAGCAGTGAACCGGACAGCCGCTATGGCTACACCTTC	CASSEPDSRYGYTF
.	.	TRBV12-3/TRBV12-4	TRBJ1-1	TGTGCCAGCAGTCGGAACACTGAAGCTTTCTTT	CASSRNTEAFF
.	.	TRBV9	TRBJ1-1	TGTGCCAGCAGCCCTGAGGGCACTGAAGCTTTCTTT	CASSPEGTEAFF
.	TRBD1	TRBV29-1	TRBJ1-2	TGCAGCGTTGTGCCGTCGGGGACAGGGCAAAGTGGCTACACCTTC	CSVVPSGTGQSGYTF
.	TRBD1	TRBV9	TRBJ2-2	TGTGCCAGCAGCGACACAGGGGGCGCGGGCGGGGAGCTGTTTTTT	CASSDTGGAGGELFF
.	TRBD1	TRBV10-3	TRBJ2-3	TGTGCCACCGGACAGGGGGCAGATACGCAGTATTTT	CATGQGADTQYF
.	.	TRBV19	TRBJ1-1	TGTGCCAGTAGTATCGGCGCGGGGCGGGGGCGCACAATGAACACTGAAGCTTTCTTT	CASSIGAGRGRTMNTEAFF
once	TRBD1	TRBV24-1	TRBJ2-5	TGTGCCACCACTGACACGACAGGGTCACAAGAGACCCAGTACTTC	CATTDTTGSQETQYF
.	.	TRBV27	TRBJ1-6	TGTGCCAGCAGTTTCAGGGAAAATTCACCCCTCCACTTT	CASSFRENSPLHF
.	.	TRBV3-1/TRBV3-2	TRBJ1-2	TGTGCCAGCAGCCAAGACAGAAACTATGGCTACACCTTC	CASSQDRNYGYTF
.	TRBD1	TRBV24-1	TRBJ2-5	TGTGCCACCAGTGAGTCAGGGACAGGGAAAGAGACCCAGTACTTC	CATSESGTGKETQYF
.	TRBD1	TRBV6-5	TRBJ2-7	TGTGCCAGCAGGGCCCCGGGACAGATTTACGAGCAGTACTTC	CASRAPGQIYEQYF
.	.	TRBV12-3/TRBV12-4	TRBJ1-2	TGTGCCAGCAGTTTAGAGTATGGGGCCGGCTACACCTTC	CASSLEYGAGYTF
.	TRBD1	TRBV19	TRBJ1-1	TGTGCCACCACGACAGGGTCCGGCACTGAAGCTTTCTTT	CATTTGSGTEAFF
.	.	TRBV30	TRBJ1-5	TGTGCCTGGAGTGTAAACAGCCGCAATCAGCCCCAGCATTTT	CAWSVNSRNQPQHF
few	TRBD1	TRBV5-6	TRBJ2-1	TGTGCCAGCAGCTTGAGGGACAGCTCCTACAATGAGCAGTTCTTC	CASSLRDSSYNEQFF
.	.	TRBV5-1	TRBJ1-1	TGCGCCAGCAGCTTGTGGGGGGACGGGAACACTGAAGCTTTCTTT	CASSLWGDGNTEAFF
.	TRBD2	TRBV30	TRBJ2-5	TGTGCCTGGAGTAGAACTAGCGGTAAAGAGACCCAGTACTTC	CAWSRTSGKETQYF
.	TRBD1	TRBV25-1	TRBJ1-5	TGTGCCAGCAGTGAAGGACAGGGAGTGCATTTT	CASSEGQGVHF
.	.	TRBV5-1	TRBJ1-1	TGCGCCAGCAGCCTCAACAGGGAGAAGGGCACTGAAGCTTTCTTT	CASSLNREKGTEAFF
.	TRBD1	TRBV5-4	TRBJ1-1	TGTGCCAGCAGCTTGGAAGGGGGCGGGATGAACACTGAAGCTTTCTTT	CASSLEGGGMNTEAFF
.	.	TRBV6-5	TRBJ2-4	TGTGCCAGCAGTTATCGAACGGTTCAGTACTTC	CASSYRTVQYF
.	.	TRBV7-2	TRBJ1-5	TGTGCCAGCAGCTTACGGGCAGGGGAAGCGCAGCCCCAGCATTTT	CASSLRAGEAQPQHF
once	TRBD1	TRBV9	TRBJ1-4	TGTGCCAGCAGCGTAGAAGGGACAGGCGTAGAAAAACTGTTTTTT	CASSVEGTGVEKLFF
.	.	TRBV28	TRBJ1-5	TGTGCCAGCAGTTCCCCGGGAAAAGGCAATCAGCCCCAGCATTTT	CASSSPGKGNQPQHF
.	TRBD1	TRBV7-9	TRBJ1-4	TGTGCCAGCTCCCACCCCGGGACAGCTACCATTAATGAAAAACTGTTTTTT	CASSHPGTATINEKLFF
.	.	TRBV9	TRBJ2-2	TGTGCCAGCAGCGTAAGGACAGAGAACACCGGGGAGCTGTTTTTT	CASSVRTENTGELFF
.	.	TRBV12-3/TRBV12-4	TRBJ1-2	TGTGCCAGCAGTCCGGAAGGAGCGTATGGCTACACCTTC	CASSPEGAYGYTF
.	.	TRBV7-2	TRBJ2-5	TGTGCCAGCAGCTTAGAATGGGCGGGGGAGACCCAGTACTTC	CASSLEWAGETQYF
.	TRBD1	TRBV4-2	TRBJ1-6	TGTGCCAGCAGCCGGGTGGGACAGGGCGACAATTCACCCCTCCACTTT	CASSRVGQGDNSPLHF
.	.	TRBV24-1	TRBJ2-5	TGTGCCACCAGTGATTTAGGAGGAGAGACCCAGTACTTC	CATSDLGGETQYF
.	.	TRBV7-9	TRBJ1-5	TGTGCCAGCAGCCCACATGGTGGCAGTCCGGGGGATCAGCCCCAGCATTTT	CASSPHGGSPGDQPQHF
once	TRBD1	TRBV11-2	TRBJ2-1	TGTGCCAGCAGCCGGACAGGGGACAACAATGAGCAGTTCTTC	CASSRTGDNNEQFF